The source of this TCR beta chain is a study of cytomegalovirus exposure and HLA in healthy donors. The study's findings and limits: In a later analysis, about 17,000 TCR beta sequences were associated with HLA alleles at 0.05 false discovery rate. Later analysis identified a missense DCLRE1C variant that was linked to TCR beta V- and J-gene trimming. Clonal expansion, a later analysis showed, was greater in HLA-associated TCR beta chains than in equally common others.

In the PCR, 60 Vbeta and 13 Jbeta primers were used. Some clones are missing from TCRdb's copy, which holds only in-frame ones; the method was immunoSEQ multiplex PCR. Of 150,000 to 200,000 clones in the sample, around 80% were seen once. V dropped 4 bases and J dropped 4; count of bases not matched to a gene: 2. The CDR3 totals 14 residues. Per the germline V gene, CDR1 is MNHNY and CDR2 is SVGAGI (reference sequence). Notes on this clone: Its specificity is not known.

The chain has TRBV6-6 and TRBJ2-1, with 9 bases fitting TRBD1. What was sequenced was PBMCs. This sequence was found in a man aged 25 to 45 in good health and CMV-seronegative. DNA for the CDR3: TGTGCCAGCAGTTCGACAGGGGGGTACAATGAGCAGTTCTTC. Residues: CASSSTGGYNEQFF.